This note documents a single T cell receptor (beta chain) sequence. Its antigen is currently unknown. Some clones are missing from TCRdb's copy, which holds only in-frame ones; the method was immunoSEQ multiplex PCR. Found here are tens of thousands of clones, roughly 90% of them singletons; the top ten hold about a tenth. The CDR3 totals 14 residues. Trimming left V 2 bases short and J 3 bases short, with 10 bases between. Germline V CDR1 and CDR2: LGHDT, YNNKEL (reference sequence). This entry is derived from a study of T cell responses to AZD1222 COVID-19 vaccine. Study-wide results and caveats: Repertoire sampling was restricted to post-peak T cell response timepoints.

The sequencing here drew on peripheral blood, taken on day 0 of AZD1222 vaccination. The V and J genes are TRBV3-1 (or the pseudogene TRBV3-2) and TRBJ2-5, with D possibly matching TRBD1 (6 bases). The sequence derives from an adult in good health. CDR3 region: CASSQYGQKETQYF. The CDR3, as DNA: TGTGCCAGCAGCCAATATGGACAGAAAGAGACCCAGTACTTC.